This T cell receptor beta chain was observed in a study of low-dose radiotherapy and immunotherapy resistance in tumors. About the research overall: Every two weeks, cyclophosphamide 200 mg/m2 was infused one day before radiation plus immunotherapy.

In this sample, this clonotype turned up many times. cDNA synthesis used a TRAV/TRBV-specific primer set for both chains. With a constant-region primer and a V-primer adapter, TCRs were subjected to 20 PCR cycles of amplification. Amplification (by in vitro transcription) was performed on isolated mRNA. One entry per CDR3 protein, called by TCRdb with MiXCR from the reads. Of approximately 90,000 distinct CDR3 sequences listed, roughly a sixth were seen once; the top ten hold about 2.8%. The sample's time point: before trial treatment. Nivolumab, ipilimumab, aspirin, low-dose cyclophosphamide and low-dose radiotherapy were given to donors. CDR1 is LNHNV, CDR2 YYDKDF, per germline (reference sequence). The V and J ends lost 0 bases and 2 bases respectively, with 11 bases between them. The CDR3 extends over 15 amino acids.

The TCR sequence derives from a male donor with prostate cancer. V gene TRBV15 combines with J gene TRBJ2-7; possibly TRBD1 or TRBD2 for D (5 bases each). The sequenced sample was PBMCs, obtained before treatment. This CDR3 is CATSRDPGRTYEQYF. As DNA, the CDR3 is TGTGCCACCAGCAGAGACCCGGGACGGACCTACGAGCAGTACTTC.